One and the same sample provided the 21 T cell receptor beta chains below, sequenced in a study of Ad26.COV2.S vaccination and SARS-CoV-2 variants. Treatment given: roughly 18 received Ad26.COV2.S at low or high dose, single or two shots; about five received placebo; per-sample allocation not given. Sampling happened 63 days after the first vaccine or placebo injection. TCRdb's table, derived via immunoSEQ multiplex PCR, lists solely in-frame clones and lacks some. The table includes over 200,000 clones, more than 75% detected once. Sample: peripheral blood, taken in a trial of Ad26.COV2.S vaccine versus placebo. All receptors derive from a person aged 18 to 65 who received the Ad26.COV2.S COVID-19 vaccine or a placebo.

The CDR3 loop reads CASSAQTVEELFF. The CDR3 DNA reads TGTGCCAGCAGCGCCCAGACTGTCGAGGAGCTGTTTTTT. The chain recombines TRBV9 with TRBJ2-2; no clear D. From germline, CDR1 is SGDLS and CDR2 YYNGEE. Trimming left V 3 bases short and J 10 bases short, with 13 bases between. This CDR3 region has 13 residues.

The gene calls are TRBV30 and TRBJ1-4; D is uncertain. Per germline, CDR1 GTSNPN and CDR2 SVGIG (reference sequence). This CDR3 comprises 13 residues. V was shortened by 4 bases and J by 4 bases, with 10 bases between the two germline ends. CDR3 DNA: TGTGCCTGGAAGCTACGGGTTAATGAAAAACTGTTTTTT. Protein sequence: CAWKLRVNEKLFF.

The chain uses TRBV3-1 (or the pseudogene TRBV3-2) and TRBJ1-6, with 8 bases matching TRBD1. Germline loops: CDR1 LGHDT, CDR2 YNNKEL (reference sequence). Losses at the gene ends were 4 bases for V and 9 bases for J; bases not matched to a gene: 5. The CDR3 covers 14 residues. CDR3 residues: CASSPTGVGSPLHF. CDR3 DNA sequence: TGTGCCAGCAGCCCGACAGGGGTCGGTTCACCCCTCCACTTT.

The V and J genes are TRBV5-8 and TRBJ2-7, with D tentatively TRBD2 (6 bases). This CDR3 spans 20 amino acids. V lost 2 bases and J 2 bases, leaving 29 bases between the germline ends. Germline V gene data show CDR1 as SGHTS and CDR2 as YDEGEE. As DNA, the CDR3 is TGTGCCAGCAGCTTTGGGCGCGGGGTAGGGCTTCTGGCTGCAACCTACGAGCAGTACTTC. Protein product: CASSFGRGVGLLAATYEQYF. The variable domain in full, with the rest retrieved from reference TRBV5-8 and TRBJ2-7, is EAGVTQSPTHLIKTRGQQATLRCSPISGHTSVYWYQQALGLGLQFLLWYDEGEERNRGNFPPRFSGRQFPNYSSELNVNALELEDSALYLCASSFGRGVGLLAATYEQYFGPGTRLTVT.

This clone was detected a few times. CDR3 nucleotides: TGTGCCAGCAGGGACGGGACACTGAACACTGAAGCTTTCTTT. Its protein is CASRDGTLNTEAFF. This chain links TRBV7-9 with TRBJ1-1; TRBD1 is a possible D gene (6 bases). The CDR3 extends over 14 amino acids. With 6 bases removed from V and 0 bases from J, the gap between germline ends came to 11 bases. Germline values: CDR1 SEHNR, CDR2 FQNEAQ (reference sequence).

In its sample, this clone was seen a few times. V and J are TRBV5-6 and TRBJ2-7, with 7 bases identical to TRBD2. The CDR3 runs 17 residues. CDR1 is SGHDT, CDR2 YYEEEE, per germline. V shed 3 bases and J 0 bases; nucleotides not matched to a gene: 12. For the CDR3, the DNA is TGTGCCAGCAGCTCGGGGAAGCGACAGCGGGGCTCCTACGAGCAGTACTTC. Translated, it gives CASSSGKRQRGSYEQYF.

The CDR3 here is CATGDPRIPNQPQHF. The DNA for the CDR3 is TGTGCCACAGGGGACCCCCGGATTCCCAATCAGCCCCAGCATTTT. The J gene is TRBJ1-5, the V gene TRBV15, with D tentatively TRBD1 (5 bases). CDR1 and CDR2 (germline): LNHNV, YYDKDF (reference sequence). The CDR3 is made up of 15 amino acids. V was clipped by 9 bases and J by 3 bases, with 18 bases between them.

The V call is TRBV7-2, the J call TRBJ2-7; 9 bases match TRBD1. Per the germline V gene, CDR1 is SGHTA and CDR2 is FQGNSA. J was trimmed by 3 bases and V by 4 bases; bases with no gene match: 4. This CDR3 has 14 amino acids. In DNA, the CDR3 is TGTGCCAGCAGCTCCGTGGGACAGGGCTACGAGCAGTACTTC. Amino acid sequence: CASSSVGQGYEQYF.

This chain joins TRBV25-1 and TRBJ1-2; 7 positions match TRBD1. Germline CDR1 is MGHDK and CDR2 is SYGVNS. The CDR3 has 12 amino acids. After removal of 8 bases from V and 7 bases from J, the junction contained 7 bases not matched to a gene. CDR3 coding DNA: TGTGCCAGCCAACAGGGGCAGGGTGGCTACACCTTC. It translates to CASQQGQGGYTF.

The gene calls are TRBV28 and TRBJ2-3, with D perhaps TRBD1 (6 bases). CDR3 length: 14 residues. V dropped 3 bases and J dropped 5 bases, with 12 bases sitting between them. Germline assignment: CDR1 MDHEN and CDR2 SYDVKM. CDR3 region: CASSLGQGRDTQYF. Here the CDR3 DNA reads TGTGCCAGCAGTTTGGGGCAGGGGAGAGATACGCAGTATTTT.

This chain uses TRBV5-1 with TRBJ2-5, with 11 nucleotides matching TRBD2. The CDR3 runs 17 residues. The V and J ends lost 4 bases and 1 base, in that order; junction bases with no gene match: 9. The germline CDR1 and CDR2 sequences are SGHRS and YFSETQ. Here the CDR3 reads CASSPLLAGGTQETQYF. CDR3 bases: TGCGCCAGCAGCCCCCTTCTAGCGGGGGGTACCCAAGAGACCCAGTACTTC.

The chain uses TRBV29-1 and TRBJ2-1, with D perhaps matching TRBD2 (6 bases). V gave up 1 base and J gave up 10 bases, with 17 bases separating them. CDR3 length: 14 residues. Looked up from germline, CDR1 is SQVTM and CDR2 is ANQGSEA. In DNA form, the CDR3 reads TGCAGCGTTGAAGGGGGACCCCAACGGGGGGAGCAGTTCTTC. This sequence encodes CSVEGGPQRGEQFF.

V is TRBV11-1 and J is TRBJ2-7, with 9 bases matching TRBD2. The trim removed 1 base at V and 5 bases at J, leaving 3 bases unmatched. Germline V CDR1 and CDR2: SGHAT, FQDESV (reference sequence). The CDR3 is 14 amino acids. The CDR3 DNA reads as TGTGCCAGCAGCTTAGAGGCTAGCGGGAACGAGCAGTACTTC. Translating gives CASSLEASGNEQYF.

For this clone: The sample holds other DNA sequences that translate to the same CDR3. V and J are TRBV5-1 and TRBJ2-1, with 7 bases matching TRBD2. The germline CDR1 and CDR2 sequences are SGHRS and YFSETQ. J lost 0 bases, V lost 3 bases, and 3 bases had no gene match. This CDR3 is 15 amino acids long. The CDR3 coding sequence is TGCGCCAGCAGCTCTAGCGGTGGCTCCTACAATGAGCAGTTCTTC. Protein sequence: CASSSSGGSYNEQFF.

The CDR3: CAISTGFSYNEQFF. The CDR3 DNA reads TGTGCCATCTCGACAGGCTTCTCCTACAATGAGCAGTTCTTC. The chain links TRBV10-3 to TRBJ2-1, with a possible D match to TRBD1 (6 bases). Germline CDR1 ENHRY, CDR2 SYGVKD. V was shortened by 8 bases and J by 0 bases, with 11 bases between the two germline ends. CDR3 size: 14 residues.

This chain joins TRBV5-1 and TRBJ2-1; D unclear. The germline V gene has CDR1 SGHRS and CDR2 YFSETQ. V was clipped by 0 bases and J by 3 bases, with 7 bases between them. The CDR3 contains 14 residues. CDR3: CASSLGVSYNEQFF. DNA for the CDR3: TGCGCCAGCAGCTTGGGTGTTAGCTACAATGAGCAGTTCTTC.

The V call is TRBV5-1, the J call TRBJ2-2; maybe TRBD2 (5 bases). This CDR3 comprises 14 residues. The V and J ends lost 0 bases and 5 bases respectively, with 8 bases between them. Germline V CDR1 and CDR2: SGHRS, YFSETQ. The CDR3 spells CASSLVRGTGELFF. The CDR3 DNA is TGCGCCAGCAGCTTGGTTCGGGGTACCGGGGAGCTGTTTTTT.

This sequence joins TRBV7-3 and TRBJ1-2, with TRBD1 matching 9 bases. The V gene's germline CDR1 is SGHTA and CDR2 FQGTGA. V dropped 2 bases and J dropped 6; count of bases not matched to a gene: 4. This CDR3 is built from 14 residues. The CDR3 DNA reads TGTGCCAGCAGCTTAGGGACAGGGTCCGATGGCTACACCTTC. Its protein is CASSLGTGSDGYTF. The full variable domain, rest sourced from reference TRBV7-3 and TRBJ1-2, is GAGVSQTPSNKVTEKGKYVELRCDPISGHTALYWYRQSLGQGPEFLIYFQGTGAADDSGLPNDRFFAVRPEGSVSTLKIQRTERGDSAVYLCASSLGTGSDGYTFGSGTRLTVV.

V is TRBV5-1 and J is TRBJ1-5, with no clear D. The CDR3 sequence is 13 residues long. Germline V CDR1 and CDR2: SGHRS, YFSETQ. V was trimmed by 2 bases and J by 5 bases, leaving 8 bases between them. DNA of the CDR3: TGCGCCAGCAGCTTAGGAGGTTATCAGCCCCAGCATTTT. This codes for CASSLGGYQPQHF.

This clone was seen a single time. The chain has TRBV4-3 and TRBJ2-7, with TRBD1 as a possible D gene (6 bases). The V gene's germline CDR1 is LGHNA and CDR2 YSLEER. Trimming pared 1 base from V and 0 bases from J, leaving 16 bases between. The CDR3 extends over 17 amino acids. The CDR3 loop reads CASSQAVQGYSSYEQYF. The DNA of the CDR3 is TGCGCCAGCAGCCAAGCCGTGCAGGGGTACAGCTCCTACGAGCAGTACTTC.

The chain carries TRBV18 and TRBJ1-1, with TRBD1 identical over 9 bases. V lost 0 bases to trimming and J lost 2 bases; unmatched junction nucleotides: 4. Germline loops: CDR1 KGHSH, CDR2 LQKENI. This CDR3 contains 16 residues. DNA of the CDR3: TGTGCCAGCTCACCACCGAGGACAGGGGTAAACACTGAAGCTTTCTTT. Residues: CASSPPRTGVNTEAFF.